Here is one TCR beta chain with its context. Recovery meant two consecutive negative NP/OP PCR tests, professional clearance, or resolved symptoms. These data are taken from a study of blood T cell repertoires in COVID-19. For the study at large: Sites across the United States, Italy and Spain contributed samples from acute and convalescent COVID-19.

V shed 4 bases and J 8 bases; nucleotides not matched to a gene: 16. This CDR3 contains 15 residues. Germline CDR1 and CDR2: SQVTM and ANQGSEA. How the authors handled the data: Amplified reference gene primers provided the basis for estimating nucleated cell counts. Repertoires were generated with immunoSEQ multiplex PCR, while TCRdb's copy carries only in-frame clones and drops some. That table furnishes V, J and clone size, whereas the DNA furnished D and trimming. The table lists about 380,000 clones, 88% of them singletons. The source of this sequence is a woman between 18 and 30 years old who had recovered from COVID-19. V gene TRBV29-1 combines with J gene TRBJ1-2; 7 positions agree with TRBD1. Sequencing used PBMCs or T cells enriched from blood (not recorded which). The CDR3 loop is CSVVRLEGAFDGYTF. The CDR3 nucleotides are TGCAGCGTTGTCCGGTTAGAGGGGGCTTTCGACGGCTACACCTTC. The full variable domain, with the rest looked up from reference TRBV29-1 and TRBJ1-2, is SAVISQKPSRDICQRGTSLTIQCQVDSQVTMMFWYRQQPGQSLTLIATANQGSEATYESGFVIDKFPISRPNLTFSTLTVSNMSPEDSSIYLCSVVRLEGAFDGYTFGSGTRLTVV.